The 30 T cell receptor beta chains below were found in one sample sequenced in a study of technical replicates of blood from a handful of donors. TCRdb keeps only in-frame clones here, not all; method: immunoSEQ multiplex PCR. The repertoire holds around 63,000 clones, with roughly 98% as singletons. Sequences were obtained from T cells isolated from PBMCs. Receptors originate from a human donor in good health.

The chain carries TRBV2 and TRBJ1-2; 7 nucleotides line up with TRBD1. The V gene end was trimmed by 6 bases and the J gene end by 0 bases; junction bases not matched to a gene: 10. This CDR3 has 16 residues. Germline lookup yields CDR1 SNHLY and CDR2 FYNNEI. CDR3: CASREQGQLSNYGYTF. CDR3 coding DNA: TGTGCCAGCAGAGAACAGGGACAGCTGTCTAACTATGGCTACACCTTC.

The gene calls are TRBV9 and TRBJ1-1; D is ambiguous. CDR3 length equals 12 residues. The V gene's germline CDR1 is SGDLS and CDR2 YYNGEE. Trimming shortened V by 6 bases and J by 8 bases, and 14 bases separated the two germline ends. This CDR3 is CASNTPSEEAFF. CDR3 coding DNA: TGTGCCAGCAACACTCCGTCGGAGGAAGCTTTCTTT. The full variable domain, in which reference TRBV9 and TRBJ1-1 provide the parts outside the CDR3, is DSGVTQTPKHLITATGQRVTLRCSPRSGDLSVYWYQQSLDQGLQFLIQYYNGEERAKGNILERFSAQQFPDLHSELNLSSLELGDSALYFCASNTPSEEAFFGQGTRLTVV.

This chain joins TRBV6-5 and TRBJ1-4; 9 bases match TRBD1. V shed 5 bases and J 6 bases; nucleotides not matched to a gene: 4. There are 14 residues in the CDR3. Germline loops: CDR1 MNHEY, CDR2 SVGAGI. CDR3 amino acids: CASSIRTGDEKLFF. The CDR3 DNA is TGTGCCAGCAGTATTCGGACAGGGGATGAAAAACTGTTTTTT.

The genes are TRBV27 and TRBJ2-7, with 11 nucleotides matching TRBD1. The CDR3 extends over 15 amino acids. V shed 5 bases, J shed 4 bases, and the junction held 7 bases outside the gene matches. The germline gives CDR1 MNHEY, CDR2 SMNVEV (reference sequence). The CDR3 nucleotides read TGTGCCAGCAGTACTCGGACAGGGGGCTCTTACGAGCAGTACTTC. The encoded protein is CASSTRTGGSYEQYF.

This sequence joins TRBV27 and TRBJ2-1, with D possibly being TRBD2 (5 bases). Trimming pared 4 bases from V and 4 bases from J, leaving 20 bases between. Germline assignment: CDR1 MNHEY and CDR2 SMNVEV (reference sequence). The CDR3 spans 17 residues. CDR3 loop: CASSSPRGQDGYNEQFF. DNA for the CDR3: TGTGCCAGCAGTTCCCCCCGGGGTCAGGATGGGTACAATGAGCAGTTCTTC.

V gene TRBV7-8 combines with J gene TRBJ2-1; D perhaps matches TRBD1 (6 bases). Germline assignment: CDR1 SGHVS and CDR2 FQNEAQ. The CDR3 extends over 16 amino acids. Trimming removed 5 bases from V and 2 bases from J, with 16 bases in between. CDR3: CASSRGWQGPYNEQFF. The CDR3 bases are TGTGCCAGCAGCCGAGGGTGGCAGGGGCCCTACAATGAGCAGTTCTTC.

The V and J genes are TRBV7-9 and TRBJ2-7; D ambiguous. V was shortened by 7 bases and J by 5 bases, with 12 bases between the two germline ends. The CDR3 length is 12 residues. Germline lookup yields CDR1 SEHNR and CDR2 FQNEAQ (reference sequence). CDR3 region: CASTSRSHEQYF. CDR3 in DNA: TGTGCCAGCACCTCTCGGAGCCACGAGCAGTACTTC.

The chain recombines TRBV29-1 with TRBJ2-3; TRBD2 might be the D (6 bases). CDR1 and CDR2 (germline): SQVTM, ANQGSEA. Trimming cost V 7 bases and J 0 bases, with 14 bases left between them. This CDR3 region has 14 residues. The CDR3, as DNA: TGCAGCGGGGGGACTTCTACTAGCACAGATACGCAGTATTTT. It translates to CSGGTSTSTDTQYF.

The chain carries TRBV29-1 and TRBJ1-2, with TRBD1 identical over 7 bases. Germline V gene sequence: CDR1 SQVTM, CDR2 ANQGSEA. The V and J ends lost 6 bases and 6 bases, in that order; junction bases with no gene match: 19. This CDR3 spans 16 amino acids. In nucleotides, the CDR3 is TGCAGCGTGGGGGCTCTAATTCGGGACAGACCGAATGGCTACACCTTC. Its translation: CSVGALIRDRPNGYTF.

V and J are TRBV4-1 and TRBJ1-3; D ambiguous. Germline V gene data show CDR1 as MGHRA and CDR2 as YSYEKL. This CDR3 contains 13 residues. V was cut by 0 bases and J by 4 bases, with 4 bases left in between. CDR3 sequence: CASSQDPGNTIYF. The CDR3 region has the DNA TGCGCCAGCAGCCAAGATCCAGGAAACACCATATATTTT.

This rearrangement joins TRBV5-1 to TRBJ2-2; D gene unclear. The CDR3 runs to 15 residues. V lost 6 bases to trimming and J lost 0 bases, with 12 bases between them. Germline V CDR1 and CDR2: SGHRS, YFSETQ. CDR3 in amino acids: CASIAVPANTGELFF. The CDR3 region has the DNA TGCGCCAGCATTGCAGTTCCCGCGAACACCGGGGAGCTGTTTTTT.

This chain connects TRBV5-4 to TRBJ2-2, with TRBD1 matching 7 bases. Trimming at V came to 6 bases and at J to 6 bases, leaving 14 bases not matched to a gene. This CDR3 contains 16 residues. Looked up from germline, CDR1 is SGHNT and CDR2 is YYREEE (reference sequence). The CDR3, as DNA: TGTGCCAGCAATTCCAAAAAAGGGGGCGCGCCCGGGGAGCTGTTTTTT. Protein product: CASNSKKGGAPGELFF. Looking up the rest from reference TRBV5-4 and TRBJ2-2 gives the full variable domain: ETGVTQSPTHLIKTRGQQVTLRCSSQSGHNTVSWYQQALGQGPQFIFQYYREEENGRGNFPPRFSGLQFPNYSSELNVNALELDDSALYLCASNSKKGGAPGELFFGEGSRLTVL.

The chain joins TRBV5-1 to TRBJ2-5; 10 nucleotides agree with TRBD1. The CDR3 is made up of 15 amino acids. Germline V CDR1 and CDR2: SGHRS, YFSETQ. V was pared by 4 bases and J by 2 bases, with 5 bases of the junction left unmatched. Here the CDR3 reads CASSIGQGGQETQYF. In nucleotides, the CDR3 is TGCGCCAGCAGCATAGGACAGGGGGGACAAGAGACCCAGTACTTC. Together with reference TRBV5-1 and TRBJ2-5, the CDR3 gives the full variable domain: KAGVTQTPRYLIKTRGQQVTLSCSPISGHRSVSWYQQTPGQGLQFLFEYFSETQRNKGNFPGRFSGRQFSNSRSEMNVSTLELGDSALYLCASSIGQGGQETQYFGPGTRLLVL.

CDR3 nucleotide sequence: TGCAGCGCTGGGGACAGGGGGCTAGGAAACACCATATATTTT. This codes for CSAGDRGLGNTIYF. The rearrangement uses TRBV29-1 and TRBJ1-3, with TRBD1 matching 12 bases. Germline loops: CDR1 SQVTM, CDR2 ANQGSEA. The ends lost 7 bases at V and 4 bases at J; junction bases unmatched: 5. This CDR3 has 14 residues.

The rearrangement links TRBV5-6 to TRBJ2-7; D is unresolved. There are 14 residues in the CDR3. V lost 1 base, J lost 3 bases, and 11 bases lay in between. CDR1 is SGHDT, CDR2 YYEEEE, per germline. CDR3 nucleotide sequence: TGTGCCAGCAGCTTGTTTCCGAACGGCTACGAGCAGTACTTC. Protein product: CASSLFPNGYEQYF. The full variable domain, rest sourced from reference TRBV5-6 and TRBJ2-7, is DAGVTQSPTHLIKTRGQQVTLRCSPKSGHDTVSWYQQALGQGPQFIFQYYEEEERQRGNFPDRFSGHQFPNYSSELNVNALLLGDSALYLCASSLFPNGYEQYFGPGTRLTVT.

The chain combines TRBV7-3 with TRBJ2-3; weak D call: TRBD2 (7 bases). This CDR3 comprises 17 residues. Trimming cost V 5 bases and J 1 base, with 19 bases left between them. The germline V gene encodes CDR1 SGHTA and CDR2 FQGTGA. CDR3 DNA: TGTGCCAGCAGCGTTAACGGGGGGCTCGGGGGCACAGATACGCAGTATTTT. It encodes CASSVNGGLGGTDTQYF.

The genes are TRBV6-1 and TRBJ1-4, with D uncertain. This CDR3 region has 14 residues. Germline CDR1 MNHNS, CDR2 SASEGT. Trimming shortened V by 8 bases and J by 0 bases, and 10 bases separated the two germline ends. The chain's CDR3 is CASHRSATNEKLFF. The CDR3 bases are TGTGCCAGCCACAGATCCGCAACTAATGAAAAACTGTTTTTT.

The rearrangement joins TRBV6-5 to TRBJ1-2; D not resolved. The germline V gene encodes CDR1 MNHEY and CDR2 SVGAGI. Trimming took off 0 bases at V and 6 bases at J, with 11 bases between the two ends. The CDR3 consists of 14 residues. The CDR3: CASSYSPGGNGYTF. CDR3 nucleotides: TGTGCCAGCAGTTACTCGCCCGGAGGGAATGGCTACACCTTC.

The chain recombines TRBV6-1 with TRBJ2-1; TRBD1 matches at 10 bases. The V gene end was trimmed by 6 bases and the J gene end by 7 bases; junction bases not matched to a gene: 9. Germline lookup yields CDR1 MNHNS and CDR2 SASEGT. The CDR3 is made up of 15 amino acids. CDR3 amino acids: CASRSGTGVYNEQFF. Here the CDR3 DNA reads TGTGCCAGCAGAAGTGGGACAGGGGTTTATAATGAGCAGTTCTTC.

V is TRBV7-9 and J is TRBJ1-1, with D uncertain. V was trimmed by 9 bases and J by 1 base, leaving 9 bases between them. The CDR3 runs 12 residues. Germline-derived CDR1 and CDR2 are SEHNR and FQNEAQ (reference sequence). In DNA form, the CDR3 reads TGTGCCAGTAAGAGCGGGAACACTGAAGCTTTCTTT. This translates into CASKSGNTEAFF.

This chain connects TRBV28 to TRBJ2-1, with TRBD2 matching 12 bases. Trimming cost V 5 bases and J 14 bases; bases outside gene matches: 7. The length of the CDR3 is 13 residues. CDR1 MDHEN and CDR2 SYDVKM come from the germline V gene. The chain's CDR3 is CASSGTSGRGEFF. As DNA, the CDR3 is TGTGCCAGCAGTGGGACTAGCGGGCGAGGGGAGTTCTTC.

The CDR3 DNA reads TGTGCCAGCAGTTACGTCGGGGGCAATCAGCCCCAGCATTTT. It encodes CASSYVGGNQPQHF. The chain has TRBV6-6 and TRBJ1-5, with D uncertain. V shed 2 bases and J shed 2 bases, with 7 bases lying between them. The CDR3 totals 14 residues. CDR1 and CDR2 (germline): MNHNY, SVGAGI (reference sequence).

A single count supports this clone. The chain joins TRBV4-1 to TRBJ2-7; possibly TRBD1 for D (6 bases). V was pared by 6 bases and J by 0 bases, with 12 bases between. The CDR3 sequence is 14 residues long. Germline V lookup: CDR1 MGHRA, CDR2 YSYEKL. The CDR3 DNA follows: TGCGCCAGCAGGCCTACAGGGCGCTCCTACGAGCAGTACTTC. Translating gives CASRPTGRSYEQYF.

This chain uses TRBV10-3 with TRBJ1-1; the D is unclear. This CDR3 comprises 14 residues. The germline V gene encodes CDR1 ENHRY and CDR2 SYGVKD. Trimming stripped 6 bases from V and 1 base from J, with 12 bases between. This CDR3 is CAIRSVRGNTEAFF. In DNA form, the CDR3 reads TGTGCCATCAGAAGCGTTCGGGGGAACACTGAAGCTTTCTTT.

The rearrangement links TRBV10-1 to TRBJ2-5, with 8 positions matching TRBD1. With V trimmed by 6 bases and J by 5 bases, 8 bases remained unmatched. Germline V gene lookup returns CDR1 WNHNN and CDR2 SYGVQD (reference sequence). There are 14 residues in the CDR3. This CDR3 reads CASRPPDRDETQYF. CDR3 DNA: TGCGCCAGCAGACCGCCGGACAGGGATGAGACCCAGTACTTC.

The rearrangement joins TRBV10-3 to TRBJ2-7, with D possibly matching TRBD2 (5 bases). This CDR3 is 11 amino acids long. CDR1 ENHRY and CDR2 SYGVKD come from the germline V gene. The CDR3 bases are TGTGCAACCAGCGGCTCCTACGAGCAGTACTTC. Its protein is CATSGSYEQYF.

This clone has a single count. This chain connects TRBV6-6 to TRBJ1-2, with TRBD1 matching 9 bases. There are 15 residues in the CDR3. V lost 7 bases and J lost 4; bases outside the gene matches: 10. Germline assignment: CDR1 MNHNY and CDR2 SVGAGI (reference sequence). The CDR3 region is CASTPTGGSGYGYTF. The CDR3 bases are TGTGCCAGCACACCAACAGGGGGCTCGGGCTATGGCTACACCTTC.

The chain uses TRBV4-1 and TRBJ1-1, with 11 bases lining up with TRBD1. V lost 2 bases and J lost 4; bases outside the gene matches: 3. This CDR3 comprises 15 residues. CDR1 is MGHRA and CDR2 is YSYEKL in the germline V gene. This CDR3 reads CASSQPGTGGTEAFF. In DNA form, the CDR3 reads TGCGCCAGCAGCCAACCCGGGACAGGGGGCACTGAAGCTTTCTTT.

The genes are TRBV5-1 and TRBJ1-3; weak D call: TRBD1 (5 bases). There are 13 residues in the CDR3. The germline V gene has CDR1 SGHRS and CDR2 YFSETQ. V lost 5 bases to trimming and J lost 0 bases, with 6 bases between them. The CDR3 nucleotides are TGCGCCAGCAGTCAGGGCTCTGGAAACACCATATATTTT. This sequence encodes CASSQGSGNTIYF.

The chain combines TRBV4-2 with TRBJ2-1, with 7 bases identical to TRBD2. The length of the CDR3 is 17 residues. Germline lookup yields CDR1 LGHNA and CDR2 YNFKEQ. With V trimmed by 2 bases and J by 0 bases, 7 bases remained unmatched. CDR3 sequence: CASSQPIAGSSYNEQFF. The CDR3 DNA is TGTGCCAGCAGCCAACCTATAGCGGGTAGCTCCTACAATGAGCAGTTCTTC.